The rows below give T cell receptor beta chains drawn from one sample of a study of blood T cell repertoires in COVID-19. Using immunoSEQ multiplex PCR, the repertoire was profiled, and TCRdb retains in-frame clones only, with some absent. The sample gives 15,000 to 16,000 clones, roughly 88% of which show up once; 35% is in the top ten. Sequencing input: peripheral blood. The receptor source for this set is an older man in a cohort sampled during active COVID-19. The CDR3 runs from the conserved cysteine through the conserved F or W. Each record gives: CDR3 DNA, CDR3 protein, clone size, D gene, V gene, CDR3 length, J gene. A D gene is named only where the DNA matches it firmly. Where a row states a size, it is once, few, many or the class of an expanded clone; other rows omit it.

CDR3 DNA: TGCGCCAGCAGCGACAGGGACAGGGGCCTACCTGGAGCTTTCTTT
CDR3 protein: CASSDRDRGLPGAFF
clone size: .
D gene: TRBD1
V gene: TRBV4-1
CDR3 length: 15
J gene: TRBJ1-1

CDR3 DNA: TGTGCCAGCACCGCGGTAGTAGGTACGACTGAGCAGTTCTTC
CDR3 protein: CASTAVVGTTEQFF
clone size: once
D gene: .
V gene: TRBV13
CDR3 length: 14
J gene: TRBJ2-1

CDR3 DNA: TGTGCCAGCAGCACTAGCGGGAGTAATGAGCAGTTCTTC
CDR3 protein: CASSTSGSNEQFF
clone size: .
D gene: TRBD2
V gene: TRBV6-4
CDR3 length: 13
J gene: TRBJ2-1

CDR3 DNA: TGTGCCAGCACAGACAGGGGAGGTTTTGTGAACGAGCAGTACTTC
CDR3 protein: CASTDRGGFVNEQYF
clone size: .
D gene: TRBD1
V gene: TRBV5-4
CDR3 length: 15
J gene: TRBJ2-7

CDR3 DNA: TGTGCCAGCAGCTTAGGAGGGACAGGGAGAACGTACGAGCAGTACTTC
CDR3 protein: CASSLGGTGRTYEQYF
clone size: .
D gene: TRBD1
V gene: TRBV7-9
CDR3 length: 16
J gene: TRBJ2-7

CDR3 DNA: TGTGCCAGTAGTAATCTTGGCAGGGGGCGCATGTATCAGCCCCAGCATTTT
CDR3 protein: CASSNLGRGRMYQPQHF
clone size: .
D gene: TRBD1
V gene: TRBV19
CDR3 length: 17
J gene: TRBJ1-5

CDR3 DNA: TGTGCCAGCAGCGTAGTTCAAACCGGGACCCAGTACTTC
CDR3 protein: CASSVVQTGTQYF
clone size: .
D gene: .
V gene: TRBV9
CDR3 length: 13
J gene: TRBJ2-5

CDR3 DNA: TGTGCCAGCAGCCTTTTCGGGACAGGAAGTGAAAAACTGTTTTTT
CDR3 protein: CASSLFGTGSEKLFF
clone size: .
D gene: TRBD1
V gene: TRBV14
CDR3 length: 15
J gene: TRBJ1-4

CDR3 DNA: TGTGCCAGCAGCAACTCGGACGGGATATCGAACACCGGGGAGCTGTTTTTT
CDR3 protein: CASSNSDGISNTGELFF
clone size: once
D gene: .
V gene: TRBV21-1
CDR3 length: 17
J gene: TRBJ2-2

CDR3 DNA: TGTGCCAGTAGTTCGCCCTCGGGTTTCGGACAGGGGGTTTACTATGGCTACACCTTC
CDR3 protein: CASSSPSGFGQGVYYGYTF
clone size: .
D gene: TRBD1
V gene: TRBV19
CDR3 length: 19
J gene: TRBJ1-2

CDR3 DNA: TGCAGCGTTGCTAGAGAGACCGGGGAGCTGTTTTTT
CDR3 protein: CSVARETGELFF
clone size: .
D gene: .
V gene: TRBV29-1
CDR3 length: 12
J gene: TRBJ2-2

CDR3 DNA: TGTGCCAGCAGCGCGATGGAGGCGGAGGGGTTCTACGAGCAGTACTTC
CDR3 protein: CASSAMEAEGFYEQYF
clone size: few
D gene: .
V gene: TRBV9
CDR3 length: 16
J gene: TRBJ2-7

CDR3 DNA: TGCGCCAGCAGCTTGGAAGGGACAGGGCACTACGAGCAGTACTTC
CDR3 protein: CASSLEGTGHYEQYF
clone size: .
D gene: TRBD1
V gene: TRBV5-1
CDR3 length: 15
J gene: TRBJ2-7

CDR3 DNA: TGTGCCAGCAGCTTGGGTTCGGGGGTTCGTTCACCCCTCCACTTT
CDR3 protein: CASSLGSGVRSPLHF
clone size: .
D gene: .
V gene: TRBV5-4
CDR3 length: 15
J gene: TRBJ1-6

CDR3 DNA: TGTGCCAGCAGCAACCCCATGACTAGCGGGAGCCCAGATACGCAGTATTTT
CDR3 protein: CASSNPMTSGSPDTQYF
clone size: .
D gene: TRBD2
V gene: TRBV7-2
CDR3 length: 17
J gene: TRBJ2-3

CDR3 DNA: TGTGCCAGCAGCCCCCTACGGGGGAGGACCACTGAAGCTTTCTTT
CDR3 protein: CASSPLRGRTTEAFF
clone size: .
D gene: .
V gene: TRBV7-9
CDR3 length: 15
J gene: TRBJ1-1

CDR3 DNA: TGTGCCAGCAGCCCTGCAGGGATCGCCGGGGAGCTGTTTTTT
CDR3 protein: CASSPAGIAGELFF
clone size: .
D gene: .
V gene: TRBV7-3
CDR3 length: 14
J gene: TRBJ2-2

CDR3 DNA: TGTGCCAGCAGCCATCGTCGTGGCTACACCTTC
CDR3 protein: CASSHRRGYTF
clone size: .
D gene: .
V gene: TRBV3-1/TRBV3-2
CDR3 length: 11
J gene: TRBJ1-2

CDR3 DNA: TGTGCCAGCAGCGTAGGCGTTCCGAACACCGGGGAGCTGTTTTTT
CDR3 protein: CASSVGVPNTGELFF
clone size: .
D gene: .
V gene: TRBV9
CDR3 length: 15
J gene: TRBJ2-2

CDR3 DNA: TGTGCCAGCAGCCAGAAGACGGGCCAAGAGACCCAGTACTTC
CDR3 protein: CASSQKTGQETQYF
clone size: .
D gene: .
V gene: TRBV4-2
CDR3 length: 14
J gene: TRBJ2-5

CDR3 DNA: TGTGCCAGTAGTATGAATGGAGCGGGACGGTACCAAGAGACCCAGTACTTC
CDR3 protein: CASSMNGAGRYQETQYF
clone size: .
D gene: TRBD2
V gene: TRBV19
CDR3 length: 17
J gene: TRBJ2-5

CDR3 DNA: TGTGCCAGCAGCCTCGACTACACCGGGGAGCTGTTTTTT
CDR3 protein: CASSLDYTGELFF
clone size: .
D gene: .
V gene: TRBV7-3
CDR3 length: 13
J gene: TRBJ2-2

CDR3 DNA: TGTGCCAGCAGTCCCTACCAACAGGGGCGATACACTGAAGCTTTCTTT
CDR3 protein: CASSPYQQGRYTEAFF
clone size: .
D gene: TRBD1
V gene: TRBV28
CDR3 length: 16
J gene: TRBJ1-1

CDR3 DNA: TGTGCCAGCAGCTCCGGGACAGGGAAATATCAGCCCCAGCATTTT
CDR3 protein: CASSSGTGKYQPQHF
clone size: .
D gene: TRBD1
V gene: TRBV7-9
CDR3 length: 15
J gene: TRBJ1-5

CDR3 DNA: TGTGCCAGCAGATACGGTATTTCGGGAACTGAAGCTTTCTTT
CDR3 protein: CASRYGISGTEAFF
clone size: once
D gene: .
V gene: TRBV5-5
CDR3 length: 14
J gene: TRBJ1-1